Listed below are T cell receptor beta chains from one sample, sequenced in a study of beta chain features in type 1 diabetes. Sequencing used immunoSEQ multiplex PCR; TCRdb keeps in-frame clones, though not all of them. The sample lists 140,000 or so clones; 7% to 10% were seen once. Specimen: central memory CD4+ T cells from blood. The origin of the receptors is a man younger than 35 in good health. CDR3s include the opening cysteine and the closing phenylalanine or tryptophan. The D gene is left open where the match is weak. Only some rows state a clone size, as once, few, many or a class for expanded clones.

d_gene: TRBD1; abundance: few; j_gene: TRBJ1-2; v_gene: TRBV11-2; CDR3nt: TGTGCCAGCAGCCGACAGGGGATAGGGAACTATGGCTACACCTTC; CDR3aa: CASSRQGIGNYGYTF
d_gene: TRBD1; abundance: few; j_gene: TRBJ2-3; v_gene: TRBV9; CDR3nt: TGTGCCAGCGGCCCTTCAGGGGGCGTCGCAGATACGCAGTATTTT; CDR3aa: CASGPSGGVADTQYF
d_gene: TRBD2; abundance: .; j_gene: TRBJ2-3; v_gene: TRBV5-1; CDR3nt: TGCGCCACCCGGGGGGGTAGCACAGATACGCAGTATTTT; CDR3aa: CATRGGSTDTQYF
d_gene: .; abundance: few; j_gene: TRBJ1-3; v_gene: TRBV30; CDR3nt: TGTGCCTGGAGTATTGGCAGCTCTGGAAACACCATATATTTT; CDR3aa: CAWSIGSSGNTIYF
d_gene: TRBD2; abundance: few; j_gene: TRBJ2-1; v_gene: TRBV2; CDR3nt: TGTGCCAGCAGCCTAGCGGGGGAGCAGTTCTTC; CDR3aa: CASSLAGEQFF
d_gene: TRBD2; abundance: .; j_gene: TRBJ2-5; v_gene: TRBV19; CDR3nt: TGTGCCAGTCGAGGACTAGCGGGGGTCAACGGAAAAGAGACCCAGTACTTC; CDR3aa: CASRGLAGVNGKETQYF
d_gene: .; abundance: few; j_gene: TRBJ2-5; v_gene: TRBV28; CDR3nt: TGTGCCAGCAGTCCCTCAGGAGCCTTGCGGGGGACCCAGTACTTC; CDR3aa: CASSPSGALRGTQYF
d_gene: TRBD2; abundance: .; j_gene: TRBJ2-5; v_gene: TRBV6-6; CDR3nt: TGTGCTAACGCAAGGGAGAGCGGGGGGGCCCGGGAGACCCAGTACTTC; CDR3aa: CANARESGGARETQYF
d_gene: TRBD2; abundance: .; j_gene: TRBJ2-7; v_gene: TRBV6-5; CDR3nt: TGTGCCAGCAGCTACCGAGGGGCGGGGGGCGACTACGAGCAGTACTTC; CDR3aa: CASSYRGAGGDYEQYF
d_gene: TRBD1; abundance: .; j_gene: TRBJ2-7; v_gene: TRBV5-6; CDR3nt: TGTGCCAGCACCTATGTAATGGGACAGGGTTTAAACGAGCAGTACTTC; CDR3aa: CASTYVMGQGLNEQYF
d_gene: TRBD2; abundance: .; j_gene: TRBJ2-1; v_gene: TRBV7-9; CDR3nt: TGTGCCAGCAGCTTAGGAATTAGCGGGGATGAGCAGTTCTTC; CDR3aa: CASSLGISGDEQFF
d_gene: TRBD1; abundance: few; j_gene: TRBJ1-2; v_gene: TRBV7-9; CDR3nt: TGTGCCAGCAGCTTAGCGCTACAGGGGTCAAGCTACACCTTC; CDR3aa: CASSLALQGSSYTF
d_gene: TRBD2; abundance: few; j_gene: TRBJ2-1; v_gene: TRBV4-1; CDR3nt: TGCGCCAGCAGTCATAGCCAAGTTGGGACTAGCGGGGACCAATCCAATGAGCAGTTCTTC; CDR3aa: CASSHSQVGTSGDQSNEQFF
d_gene: TRBD2; abundance: .; j_gene: TRBJ2-7; v_gene: TRBV11-2; CDR3nt: TGTGCCAGCAGCCCTAGCGGGGGGGCCTACGAGCAGTACTTC; CDR3aa: CASSPSGGAYEQYF
d_gene: .; abundance: few; j_gene: TRBJ2-2; v_gene: TRBV7-7; CDR3nt: TGTGCCAGCAGCCTCACGGACTCGACCACCGGGGAGCTGTTTTTT; CDR3aa: CASSLTDSTTGELFF
d_gene: .; abundance: few; j_gene: TRBJ2-7; v_gene: TRBV5-1; CDR3nt: TGCGCCAGCACCACTCTCGGGGGAAAGGCGGGCGAGCAGTACTTC; CDR3aa: CASTTLGGKAGEQYF
d_gene: TRBD2; abundance: .; j_gene: TRBJ2-3; v_gene: TRBV6-5; CDR3nt: TGTGCCAGCAGATTTCTAGCGGGCAAAAATACGCAGTATTTT; CDR3aa: CASRFLAGKNTQYF
d_gene: .; abundance: .; j_gene: TRBJ2-1; v_gene: TRBV4-2; CDR3nt: TGTGCCAGCAGCCAAGATGCCGGCCAGGCCTACAATGAGCAGTTCTTC; CDR3aa: CASSQDAGQAYNEQFF
d_gene: .; abundance: .; j_gene: TRBJ1-2; v_gene: TRBV29-1; CDR3nt: TGCAGCGTTGATTGGATGGAGGGGTACGGCTATGGCTACACCTTC; CDR3aa: CSVDWMEGYGYGYTF
d_gene: TRBD2; abundance: .; j_gene: TRBJ2-5; v_gene: TRBV5-1; CDR3nt: TGCGCCAGCACCCCGGGACTAGCGACTCAAGAGACCCAGTACTTC; CDR3aa: CASTPGLATQETQYF
d_gene: .; abundance: few; j_gene: TRBJ1-6; v_gene: TRBV7-8; CDR3nt: TGTGCCAGCAGCTTAGTCCGGGACATGGGTTCACCCCTCCACTTT; CDR3aa: CASSLVRDMGSPLHF
d_gene: TRBD2; abundance: few; j_gene: TRBJ2-5; v_gene: TRBV5-1; CDR3nt: TGCGCCAGCAGCTTGATTGGGCGGGGGTACCAAGAGACCCAGTACTTC; CDR3aa: CASSLIGRGYQETQYF
d_gene: TRBD1; abundance: .; j_gene: TRBJ1-4; v_gene: TRBV5-4; CDR3nt: TGTGCCAGCAGCCCCGGGACAGGGGTGGGTAATGAAAAACTGTTTTTT; CDR3aa: CASSPGTGVGNEKLFF
d_gene: .; abundance: .; j_gene: TRBJ1-5; v_gene: TRBV7-2; CDR3nt: TGTGCCAGCAGCTTAAGGACAAACCGTATCAATCAGCCCCAGCATTTT; CDR3aa: CASSLRTNRINQPQHF
d_gene: TRBD2; abundance: few; j_gene: TRBJ2-3; v_gene: TRBV7-2; CDR3nt: TGTGCCAGCAGCCGCGGGGGGCCCCCCGCAGATACGCAGTATTTT; CDR3aa: CASSRGGPPADTQYF
d_gene: TRBD1; abundance: few; j_gene: TRBJ2-7; v_gene: TRBV5-1; CDR3nt: TGCGCCAGCAGCTCGACAGGGGGCAGATACGAGCAGTACTTC; CDR3aa: CASSSTGGRYEQYF
d_gene: TRBD1; abundance: few; j_gene: TRBJ1-2; v_gene: TRBV4-3; CDR3nt: TGCGCCAGCAGCCCCCGAGTCGGTTTCGGGACAGGGATTAACTATGGCTACACCTTC; CDR3aa: CASSPRVGFGTGINYGYTF
d_gene: .; abundance: .; j_gene: TRBJ1-1; v_gene: TRBV11-2; CDR3nt: TGTGCCAGCAGCTTTGGCAGGAACACTGAAGCTTTCTTT; CDR3aa: CASSFGRNTEAFF
d_gene: TRBD2; abundance: few; j_gene: TRBJ2-5; v_gene: TRBV13; CDR3nt: TGTGCCAGCAGCTTACGTATCGCGGGGGGGCAAGAGACCCAGTACTTC; CDR3aa: CASSLRIAGGQETQYF
d_gene: .; abundance: .; j_gene: TRBJ2-3; v_gene: TRBV5-1; CDR3nt: TGCGCCAGCAGCTTGAACAGGGACACAGATACGCAGTATTTT; CDR3aa: CASSLNRDTDTQYF
d_gene: .; abundance: .; j_gene: TRBJ1-2; v_gene: TRBV30; CDR3nt: TGTGCCTGCCCTAGTTTTAACTATGGCTACACCTTC; CDR3aa: CACPSFNYGYTF
d_gene: .; abundance: .; j_gene: TRBJ2-1; v_gene: TRBV25-1; CDR3nt: TGTGCCAGCAGTGACTCAGGGTGGGGCAATGAGCAGTTCTTC; CDR3aa: CASSDSGWGNEQFF
d_gene: .; abundance: few; j_gene: TRBJ1-2; v_gene: TRBV4-2; CDR3nt: TGTGCCAGCAGCCAAGACCTCGTTGTCTACACCTTC; CDR3aa: CASSQDLVVYTF
d_gene: TRBD1; abundance: .; j_gene: TRBJ1-3; v_gene: TRBV6-6; CDR3nt: TGTGCCAGCAGGACAGGGTTGGGAGGAAACACCATATATTTT; CDR3aa: CASRTGLGGNTIYF
d_gene: TRBD2; abundance: .; j_gene: TRBJ2-2; v_gene: TRBV7-8; CDR3nt: TGTGCCAGCAGCTGGAGACTAGCGGCCGGGGAGCTGTTTTTT; CDR3aa: CASSWRLAAGELFF
d_gene: .; abundance: few; j_gene: TRBJ2-2; v_gene: TRBV4-2; CDR3nt: TGTGCCAGCAGCTTGCCCACGGAGGGCACTACCGGGGAGCTGTTTTTT; CDR3aa: CASSLPTEGTTGELFF
d_gene: .; abundance: .; j_gene: TRBJ2-7; v_gene: TRBV2; CDR3nt: TGTGCCAGCAGTAGGGACATTTCCGAGCAGTACTTC; CDR3aa: CASSRDISEQYF